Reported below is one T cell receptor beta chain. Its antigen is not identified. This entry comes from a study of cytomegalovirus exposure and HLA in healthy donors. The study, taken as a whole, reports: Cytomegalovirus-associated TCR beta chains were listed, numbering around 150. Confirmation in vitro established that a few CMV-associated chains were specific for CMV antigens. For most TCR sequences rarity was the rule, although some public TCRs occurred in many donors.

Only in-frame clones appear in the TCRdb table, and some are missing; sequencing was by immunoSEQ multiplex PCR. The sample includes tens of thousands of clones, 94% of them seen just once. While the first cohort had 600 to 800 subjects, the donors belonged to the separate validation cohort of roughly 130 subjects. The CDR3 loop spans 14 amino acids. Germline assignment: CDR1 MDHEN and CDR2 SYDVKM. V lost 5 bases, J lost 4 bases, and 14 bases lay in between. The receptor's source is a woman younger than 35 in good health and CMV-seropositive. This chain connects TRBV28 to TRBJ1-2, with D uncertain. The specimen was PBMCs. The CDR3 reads CASSPGVLTYGYTF. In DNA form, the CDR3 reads TGTGCCAGCAGTCCCGGGGTCCTTACCTATGGCTACACCTTC.